Below are 5 T cell receptor beta chains sequenced from a single sample in a study of identical twins. TCRdb used MiXCR to reprocess the 5' RACE reads, holding one entry per CDR3 protein. The profile shows hundreds of thousands of distinct CDR3 sequences, about 20% of them singletons. These same records also appear under a second study, on T cells expressing NK-cell markers.

Input material: PBMCs. The source of these receptors is a woman aged 18-29 years in good health.

The chain recombines TRBV27 with TRBJ2-1; 10 bases line up with TRBD2. V trimming: 5 bases; J trimming: 8 bases; junction bases outside the gene matches: 9. Germline V gene lookup returns CDR1 MNHEY and CDR2 SMNVEV (reference sequence). This CDR3 region has 15 residues. DNA for the CDR3: TGTGCCAGCAGTCCTAGAATAGCGGGAGGCTATGAGCAGTTCTTC. Protein: CASSPRIAGGYEQFF.

This clonotype has only a few counts. This chain uses TRBV20-1 with TRBJ2-1; TRBD2 agrees at 11 bases. The CDR3 totals 15 residues. Germline lookup yields CDR1 DFQATT and CDR2 SNEGSKA (reference sequence). Germline trimming cut 3 bases from V and 0 bases from J; bases unmatched to any gene: 1. As DNA, the CDR3 is TGCAGTGCTAGCGGACTAGCGGGCTCCTACAATGAGCAGTTCTTC. Translation: CSASGLAGSYNEQFF.

This chain uses TRBV10-2 with TRBJ2-3; TRBD1 is a possible D gene (6 bases). CDR1 and CDR2 from the germline V gene are WSHSY and SAAADI. V was trimmed by 1 base and J by 6 bases, leaving 14 bases between them. The CDR3 consists of 15 residues. The CDR3 DNA reads TGCGCCAGCAGTGAGTGGCCAGGGGCTGGGGATACGCAGTATTTT. This gives the protein CASSEWPGAGDTQYF.

This sequence joins TRBV9 and TRBJ1-1; D uncertain. The CDR3 length is 16 residues. The ends were cut back, 0 bases at V and 2 bases at J, with 14 bases in the middle. In germline, CDR1 is SGDLS, CDR2 YYNGEE. The CDR3 sequence is CASSVGGGDLNTEAFF. The CDR3 DNA sequence: TGTGCCAGCAGCGTAGGAGGAGGCGACCTAAACACTGAAGCTTTCTTT.

The chain combines TRBV11-3 with TRBJ2-1, with a possible D match to TRBD1 (6 bases). This CDR3 comprises 15 residues. The V end was cut by 5 bases, the J end by 4 bases, with 15 bases between. Germline V lookup: CDR1 SGHNT, CDR2 YENEEA. CDR3 protein: CASSHPDSTYNEQFF. The CDR3 coding sequence is TGTGCCAGCAGCCATCCGGACAGTACTTACAATGAGCAGTTCTTC.